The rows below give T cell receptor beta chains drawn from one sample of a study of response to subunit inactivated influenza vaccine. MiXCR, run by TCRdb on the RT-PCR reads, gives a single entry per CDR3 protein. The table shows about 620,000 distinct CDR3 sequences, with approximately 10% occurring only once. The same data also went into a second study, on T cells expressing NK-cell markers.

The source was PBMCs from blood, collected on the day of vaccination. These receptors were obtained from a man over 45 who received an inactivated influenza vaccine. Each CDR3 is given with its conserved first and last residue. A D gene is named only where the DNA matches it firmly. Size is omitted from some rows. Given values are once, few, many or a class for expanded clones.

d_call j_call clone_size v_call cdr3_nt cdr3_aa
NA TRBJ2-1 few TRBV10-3 TGTGCCATCAGTTTGGGACGAGGAGACAATGAGCAGTTCTTC CAISLGRGDNEQFF
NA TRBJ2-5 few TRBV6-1 TGTGCCAGCAGCTTCGGACAAGCCGGGGAGACCCAGTACTTC CASSFGQAGETQYF
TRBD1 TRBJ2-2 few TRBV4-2 TGTGCCAGCAGCCAAGTTGACAGGGGATCTGCCGGGGAGCTGTTTTTT CASSQVDRGSAGELFF
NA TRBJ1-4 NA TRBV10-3 TGTGCCATCAGTCCGGGACTGGTTAATGAAAAACTGTTTTTT CAISPGLVNEKLFF
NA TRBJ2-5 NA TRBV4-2 TGTGCCAGCAGCCAAGGAGATAGTGGAGAGACCCAGTACTTC CASSQGDSGETQYF
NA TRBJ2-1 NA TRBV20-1 TGCAGTGCGGGAAATGGGAATGAGCAGTTCTTC CSAGNGNEQFF
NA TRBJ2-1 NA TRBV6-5 TGTGCCAGCAGTTCTATCGGGTGGGGGAGTGAGCAGTTCTTC CASSSIGWGSEQFF
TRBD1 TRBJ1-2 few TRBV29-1 TGCAGCGTCCTTCGGACAGGGGTTAACTATGGCTACACCTTC CSVLRTGVNYGYTF
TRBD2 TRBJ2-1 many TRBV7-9 TGTGCCAGCAGCTCCGGGACTAAGACCTACAATGAGCAGTTCTTC CASSSGTKTYNEQFF
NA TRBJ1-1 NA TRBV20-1 TGCAGTGCTAGAGACGGGACGAACACTGAAGCTTTCTTT CSARDGTNTEAFF
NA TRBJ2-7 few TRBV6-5 TGTGCCAGCAATGGCGCCGGGGAGCAGTACTTC CASNGAGEQYF
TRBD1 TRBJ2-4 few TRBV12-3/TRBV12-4 TGTGCCAGCAGTCCTGGGACAGGGCAGAACATTCAGTACTTC CASSPGTGQNIQYF
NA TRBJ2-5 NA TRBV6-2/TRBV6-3 TGTGCCAGCAGTTACTATTTTGGCCGGACAGAAGAGACCCAGTACTTC CASSYYFGRTEETQYF
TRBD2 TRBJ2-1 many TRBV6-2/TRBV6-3 TGTGCCAGCAGTTACTCGAGGAGCGGGAAATTGGCCCTCAATGAGCAGTTCTTC CASSYSRSGKLALNEQFF
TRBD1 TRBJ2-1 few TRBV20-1 TGCAGTGCTAGAGAGGGACAGGGAGGTTTTTGGCAGTTCTTC CSAREGQGGFWQFF
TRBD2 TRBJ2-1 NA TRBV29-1 TGCAGCGCTACTCGACTAGCGGGAGAAATCTACAATGAGCAGTTCTTC CSATRLAGEIYNEQFF
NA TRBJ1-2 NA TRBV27 TGTGCCAGCAGTTCCGGGACAAGGGGCTTTGGCTACACCTTC CASSSGTRGFGYTF
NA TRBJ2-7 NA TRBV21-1 TGTGCCAGCAGCAAAAATGCCCGGCGAGGTTCCGGCGACGAGCAGTACTTC CASSKNARRGSGDEQYF
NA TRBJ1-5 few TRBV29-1 TGCAGCGTGGCACAGGGAAACAATCAGCCCCAGCATTTT CSVAQGNNQPQHF
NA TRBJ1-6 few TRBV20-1 TGCAGTGCTACGAGGGTGGAAGAATCACCCCTCCACTTT CSATRVEESPLHF
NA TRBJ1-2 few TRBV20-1 TGCAGTGCTCGTAACTCTAACTATGGCTACACCTTC CSARNSNYGYTF
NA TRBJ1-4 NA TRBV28 TGTGCCAGCAGTTTGACCCAGGGTAATGAAAAACTGTTTTTT CASSLTQGNEKLFF
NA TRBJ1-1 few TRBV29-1 TGCAGCGGCCTCTGGACGTGGAACACTGAAGCTTTCTTT CSGLWTWNTEAFF
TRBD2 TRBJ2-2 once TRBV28 TGTGCCAGCAGACTAGCGCCCAGGGAGCTGTTTTTT CASRLAPRELFF
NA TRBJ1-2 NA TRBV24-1 TGTGCCATCTCCGGGACCTCGGGGCGCTACACCTTC CAISGTSGRYTF
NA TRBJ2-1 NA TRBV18 TGTGCCAGCTCTCCCCAGGACTGGAGCTCCTACAATGAGCAGTTCTTC CASSPQDWSSYNEQFF
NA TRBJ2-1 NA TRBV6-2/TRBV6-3 TGTGCCAGCAGAGTAATCTACAATGAGCAGTTCTTC CASRVIYNEQFF
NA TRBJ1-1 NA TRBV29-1 TGCAGCGCCGCCGGGACGGCGAACACTGAAGCTTTCTTT CSAAGTANTEAFF
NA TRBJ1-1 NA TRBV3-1 TGTGCCAGCAGCCAAGATGAGGGGTGGAACACTGAAGCTTTCTTT CASSQDEGWNTEAFF
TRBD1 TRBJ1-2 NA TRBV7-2 TGTGCCAGCAGCCGGGACAGAACCGACTATGGCTACACCTTC CASSRDRTDYGYTF
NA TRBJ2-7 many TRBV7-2 TGTGCCAGCAGCCCATGGACGGGGATCTACGAGCAGTACTTC CASSPWTGIYEQYF
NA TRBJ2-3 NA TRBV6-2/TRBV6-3 TGTGCCAGCAGTTACTTGGACAGTAGTCCTGCGGATACGCAGTATTTT CASSYLDSSPADTQYF
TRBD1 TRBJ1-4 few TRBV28 TGTGCCAGCAGTTCCCGGGACAGGGGTGCAACTAATGAAAAACTGTTTTTT CASSSRDRGATNEKLFF
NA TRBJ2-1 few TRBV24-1 TGTGCCACCAGTGAGAGCTACAATGAGCAGTTCTTC CATSESYNEQFF
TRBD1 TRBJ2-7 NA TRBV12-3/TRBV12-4 TGTGCCAGCAGCCTGGGACAGCCGAATCTCGGGGCCTACTACGAGCAGTACTTC CASSLGQPNLGAYYEQYF
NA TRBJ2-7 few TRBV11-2 TGTGCCAGCACCTCTGGGATCGGGCCGGCCCACGAGCAGTACTTC CASTSGIGPAHEQYF
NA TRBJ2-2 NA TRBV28 TGTGCCAGCAGTTTATCAGGGTCCACCGGGGAGCTGTTTTTT CASSLSGSTGELFF
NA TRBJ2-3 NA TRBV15 TGTGCCACCAGCTCGCAGTCCTGGGGGACAGATACGCAGTATTTT CATSSQSWGTDTQYF
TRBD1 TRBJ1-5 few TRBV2 TGTGCCAGCTCTAGGGACAGGGTCTATAGCAATCAGCCCCAGCATTTT CASSRDRVYSNQPQHF
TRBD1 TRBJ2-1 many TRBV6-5 TGTGCCAGCAGTTACTCGGGGATGGGGACAGGGGGAGGTGAGCAGTTCTTC CASSYSGMGTGGGEQFF
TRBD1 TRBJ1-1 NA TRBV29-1 TGCAGCGTTGAAGATCCAAGGGGACAGGGCCGGAACACTGAAGCTTTCTTT CSVEDPRGQGRNTEAFF
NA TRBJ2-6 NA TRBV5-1 TGCGCCAGCAGCGGCAGTGTCATCTCTGGGGCCAACGTCCTGACTTTC CASSGSVISGANVLTF